This T cell receptor beta chain was captured in a study of blood T cell repertoires in COVID-19. Turning to the study itself: Specimens from acute and convalescent COVID-19 originated in the United States, Italy and Spain.

The table came from immunoSEQ multiplex PCR; TCRdb's copy has only in-frame clones and leaves some out. The sample includes 150,000 to 200,000 clones, over 75% of them seen just once. CDR1 is LGHDT, CDR2 YNNKEL, per germline (reference sequence). This CDR3 region has 16 residues. V was pared by 0 bases and J by 0 bases, with 9 bases between. This clone was counted only a few times. Sequencing input: peripheral blood. The receptor was derived from a woman aged 65 to 85 with acute or convalescent COVID-19. This chain links TRBV3-1 (or the pseudogene TRBV3-2) with TRBJ1-3; tentatively, D is TRBD1 (5 bases). In DNA form, the CDR3 reads TGTGCCAGCAGCCAAGAGGAGACAGTCTCTGGAAACACCATATATTTT. It is translated as CASSQEETVSGNTIYF.